This is a list of T cell receptor beta chains from one sample in a study of a mutant IDH1 vaccine in newly diagnosed glioma. Sequencing used immunoSEQ multiplex PCR; TCRdb keeps in-frame clones, though not all of them. In the table there are 60,000 or so clones, roughly 80% of which are singletons. Which antigens these TCRs recognize remains unknown. The sample consisted of PBMCs, taken from a glioma patient whose treatment included an IDH1 peptide vaccine. Receptor source: a man aged 25 to 40 with glioma. CDR3s include the opening cysteine and the closing phenylalanine or tryptophan. The D gene is left open where the match is weak. Expanded clones get a size class; other rows say once, few or many, or leave the size out.

clone size	D gene	V gene	J gene	CDR3 DNA	CDR3 protein
once	-	TRBV10-3	TRBJ1-5	TGTGCCATCAGTGTAAATCCACTTCAGGGAGGGCCCCAGCATTTT	CAISVNPLQGGPQHF
-	-	TRBV6-1	TRBJ2-1	TGTGCCAGCAGTGGGGATGAGCAGTTCTTC	CASSGDEQFF
-	-	TRBV7-9	TRBJ1-4	TGTGCCAGCAGCTCCAGGGAAACTAATGAAAAACTGTTTTTT	CASSSRETNEKLFF
-	-	TRBV27	TRBJ1-2	TGTGCCAGCAGTTCCCCGGACAGCGACTATGGCTACACCTTC	CASSSPDSDYGYTF
-	-	TRBV4-1	TRBJ2-1	TGCGCCAGCAGCCGCCTAAATGACCCTGGGAGCAATGAGCAGTTCTTC	CASSRLNDPGSNEQFF
-	TRBD1	TRBV28	TRBJ1-5	TGTGCCAGCAGTTTGGTGGACAGGGACAGTCCGCCCCAGCATTTT	CASSLVDRDSPPQHF
-	TRBD2	TRBV7-2	TRBJ2-3	TGTGCCAGCAGCTTACTAGCGGGGGGGAGCACAGATACGCAGTATTTT	CASSLLAGGSTDTQYF
few	TRBD1	TRBV19	TRBJ1-6	TGTGCCAGTAGTCTACTAGGACAGGGAGGATCACCCCTCCACTTT	CASSLLGQGGSPLHF
-	-	TRBV19	TRBJ2-7	TGTGCCAGTAGTATAGTTACGGGGGGCCAAATCGAGCAGTACTTC	CASSIVTGGQIEQYF
-	-	TRBV20-1	TRBJ2-7	TGCAGTGCTAGAGATATGGGGGAGCAGTACTTC	CSARDMGEQYF
few	-	TRBV19	TRBJ1-5	TGTGCCAGTACCCTACTCCAGGGGAAAAGCAATCAGCCCCAGCATTTT	CASTLLQGKSNQPQHF
-	TRBD1	TRBV5-1	TRBJ2-7	TGCGCCAGCAGCTTTCCGCAGGGGGCACTCTCCTACGAGCAGTACTTC	CASSFPQGALSYEQYF
few	TRBD1	TRBV6-5	TRBJ1-1	TGTGCCAGCAGTCGCCCGGGACAGGCCGAAGCTTTCTTT	CASSRPGQAEAFF
-	-	TRBV10-3	TRBJ1-5	TGTGCCAGCAGTGCCCGGGACGGAGGAAACGGGGCCCAGCATTTT	CASSARDGGNGAQHF
once	-	TRBV29-1	TRBJ1-1	TGCAGCGTTGAAACGGAGAGGGGGGCCATGAACACTGAAGCTTTCTTT	CSVETERGAMNTEAFF
-	TRBD2	TRBV9	TRBJ2-1	TGTGCCAGCAGCGACGGGACTAGCGGTTACAATGAGCAGTTCTTC	CASSDGTSGYNEQFF
once	-	TRBV2	TRBJ1-3	TGTGCCAGCAGTGAAACGTGGGACTTATCGGTGGGAAACACCATATATTTT	CASSETWDLSVGNTIYF
-	-	TRBV5-4	TRBJ1-1	TGTGCCAGCAGCTGGTTTAAGGGTACGAGCACTGAAGCTTTCTTT	CASSWFKGTSTEAFF
once	-	TRBV9	TRBJ1-2	TGTGCCAGCAGCCCCGCGGGCAGCTATGGCTACACCTTC	CASSPAGSYGYTF
-	-	TRBV19	TRBJ2-3	TGTGCCAGTAGCACCGAGGACCCTCGGGGCACAGATACGCAGTATTTT	CASSTEDPRGTDTQYF
-	-	TRBV18	TRBJ1-1	TGTGCCAGCTCACCCAGGGACGGGTCTCGTACTGAAGCTTTCTTT	CASSPRDGSRTEAFF
-	-	TRBV5-4	TRBJ2-2	TGTGCCAACTTGGAGGGGCCCGGCACCGGGGAGCTGTTTTTT	CANLEGPGTGELFF
-	TRBD1	TRBV29-1	TRBJ1-2	TGCAGCGTTGAAGGCCGGACAGGGGGCGCGGGAGGCTACACCTTC	CSVEGRTGGAGGYTF
few	-	TRBV5-1	TRBJ2-1	TGCGCCAGCAGCTGGGACTATGAGCAGTTCTTC	CASSWDYEQFF
-	-	TRBV5-1	TRBJ1-2	TGCGCCAGCAGCTTGCGGGACATGGAGGGCTACACCTTC	CASSLRDMEGYTF
few	-	TRBV19	TRBJ2-2	TGTGCCAGTAGTCTGGGAAGGGGATGGAACACCGGGGAGCTGTTTTTT	CASSLGRGWNTGELFF
-	-	TRBV6-6	TRBJ1-1	TGTGCCAGCACCACCCAACGGGGAGGGACTGAAGCTTTCTTT	CASTTQRGGTEAFF
-	-	TRBV27	TRBJ1-5	TGTGCCAGCAGTCCGGGGGGGAGATATAGCAATCAGCCCCAGCATTTT	CASSPGGRYSNQPQHF
-	TRBD1	TRBV28	TRBJ2-7	TGTGCCAGCAGTTTAGACCGGGACAGGGTCCGAGGGTCCTACGAGCAGTACTTC	CASSLDRDRVRGSYEQYF
-	TRBD2	TRBV10-3	TRBJ2-3	TGTGCCATCAGTGAGACTAGCGAAACTTTTGATACGCAGTATTTT	CAISETSETFDTQYF
-	-	TRBV5-1	TRBJ1-6	TGCGCCAGCAGCTTCCCCTGGGAGGGCAGGAATTCACCCCTCCACTTT	CASSFPWEGRNSPLHF
-	-	TRBV7-2	TRBJ2-1	TGTGCCAGCAGCTTAACCCTAGCGTGGGTTTACGTCGATGAGCAGTTCTTC	CASSLTLAWVYVDEQFF
-	TRBD2	TRBV29-1	TRBJ2-7	TGCAGCGTCCAGGGCGGGAGAGTACTCTACGAGCAGTACTTC	CSVQGGRVLYEQYF
-	TRBD2	TRBV6-1	TRBJ2-5	TGTGCCAGCAGTGAACGGGGGGGCCAAGAGACCCAGTACTTC	CASSERGGQETQYF
once	-	TRBV11-2	TRBJ2-1	TGTGCCAGCAGCCTAATAGGAGATGGCAATGAGCAGTTCTTC	CASSLIGDGNEQFF
-	TRBD2	TRBV2	TRBJ2-3	TGTGCCAGCAGCCACAGTCGACTAGCCTATACGCAGTATTTT	CASSHSRLAYTQYF
-	TRBD2	TRBV27	TRBJ2-7	TGTGCCAGCAGTCTGGGAGGGGTGGACGAGCAGTACTTC	CASSLGGVDEQYF
-	-	TRBV11-2	TRBJ2-1	TGTGCCAGCAGCTTAGGCCAGCTACTCAATGAGCAGTTCTTC	CASSLGQLLNEQFF
-	-	TRBV6-5	TRBJ2-1	TGTGCCAGCAGTTACGAAGGCAATGAGCAGTTCTTC	CASSYEGNEQFF
-	TRBD1	TRBV18	TRBJ1-2	TGTGCCAGCTCATCCGGACAGGTCTATGGCTACACCTTC	CASSSGQVYGYTF
-	TRBD2	TRBV7-9	TRBJ2-1	TGTGCCAGCAGCTTAGCTCCTAGCGGGGGGAATGAGCAGTTCTTC	CASSLAPSGGNEQFF
-	-	TRBV5-4	TRBJ2-7	TGTGCCAGCAGCGAGGGACCGAAACCCTACGAGCAGTACTTC	CASSEGPKPYEQYF
-	TRBD1	TRBV5-1	TRBJ2-3	TGCGCCAGCAGACTACAGGGGGCTTCCGATACGCAGTATTTT	CASRLQGASDTQYF
-	TRBD1	TRBV7-9	TRBJ2-7	TGTGCCAGCAGCTCACCGGGACAGGGTGCGAACGAGCAGTACTTC	CASSSPGQGANEQYF
-	-	TRBV5-8	TRBJ1-6	TGTGCCAGCAGCCTGGGGTTCGGGAATTCACCCCTCCACTTT	CASSLGFGNSPLHF
-	-	TRBV18	TRBJ1-2	TGTGCCAGCTCACTAGGACGCAGGGACTATGGCTACACCTTC	CASSLGRRDYGYTF
-	-	TRBV19	TRBJ2-5	TGTGCCAGTAGCCGAGGGGGGGGCGAAGAGACCCAGTACTTC	CASSRGGGEETQYF
-	-	TRBV29-1	TRBJ2-5	TGCAGCGCCCGACCAGGTGGAAAGACCCAGTACTTC	CSARPGGKTQYF
-	TRBD1	TRBV5-1	TRBJ1-4	TGCGCCAGCAGCGTTGACAGGGTAGGGCCTAATGAAAAACTGTTTTTT	CASSVDRVGPNEKLFF
-	-	TRBV2	TRBJ1-6	TGTGCCAGCAGTGAAATAGGGCGGAGTCGAAATAATTCACCCCTCCACTTT	CASSEIGRSRNNSPLHF
-	TRBD2	TRBV7-2	TRBJ2-1	TGTGCCAGCAGCCCCCTAACCCCATTTAGCGGGGGGGGGTACAATGAGCAGTTCTTC	CASSPLTPFSGGGYNEQFF